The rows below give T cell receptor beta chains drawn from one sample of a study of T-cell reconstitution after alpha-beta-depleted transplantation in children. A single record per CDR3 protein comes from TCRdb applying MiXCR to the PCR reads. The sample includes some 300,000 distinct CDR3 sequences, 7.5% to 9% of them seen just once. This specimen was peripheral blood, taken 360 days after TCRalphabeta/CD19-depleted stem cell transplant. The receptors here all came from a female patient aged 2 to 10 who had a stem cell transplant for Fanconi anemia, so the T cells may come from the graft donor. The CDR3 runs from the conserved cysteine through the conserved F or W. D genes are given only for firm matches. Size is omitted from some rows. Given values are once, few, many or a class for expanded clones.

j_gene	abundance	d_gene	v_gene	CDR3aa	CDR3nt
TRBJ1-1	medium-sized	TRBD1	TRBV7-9	CASSFTTGMNTEAFF	TGTGCCAGCAGTTTCACGACAGGGATGAACACTGAAGCTTTCTTT
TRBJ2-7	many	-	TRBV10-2	CASSESVRRSYEQYF	TGCGCCAGCAGTGAGTCAGTTCGTCGAAGTTACGAGCAGTACTTC
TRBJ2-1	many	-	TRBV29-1	CSVEGGRVDFF	TGCAGCGTTGAGGGGGGCCGGGTGGATTTCTTC
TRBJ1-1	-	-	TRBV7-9	CASSDRRNTEAFF	TGTGCCAGCAGCGACAGGAGGAACACTGAAGCTTTCTTT
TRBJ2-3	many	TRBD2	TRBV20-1	CSASDVTQRGGTDTQYF	TGCAGTGCTAGCGACGTGACGCAACGGGGGGGCACAGATACGCAGTATTTT
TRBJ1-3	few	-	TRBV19	CASTANLLSGNTIYF	TGTGCCAGTACCGCGAATCTCCTCTCTGGAAACACCATATATTTT
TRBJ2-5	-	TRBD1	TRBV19	CASSMVWDRETQYF	TGTGCCAGTAGTATGGTCTGGGACAGGGAGACCCAGTACTTC
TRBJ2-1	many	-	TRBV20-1	CSVNPGHGSYNEQFF	TGCAGTGTTAATCCGGGACACGGCTCCTACAATGAGCAGTTCTTC
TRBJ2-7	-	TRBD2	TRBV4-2	CASSQQNPPPAGVSYEQYF	TGTGCCAGCAGCCAACAAAATCCTCCCCCAGCGGGGGTTTCCTACGAGCAGTACTTC
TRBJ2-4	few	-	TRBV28	CASSFWIGPIAKNIQYF	TGTGCCAGCAGTTTCTGGATAGGGCCCATAGCCAAAAACATTCAGTACTTC
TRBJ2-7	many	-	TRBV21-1	CASSDPRTYEQYF	TGTGCCAGCAGCGATCCCAGGACCTACGAGCAGTACTTC
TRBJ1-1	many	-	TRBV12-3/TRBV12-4	CASSSSRGTEAFF	TGTGCCAGCAGCTCCTCCAGGGGCACTGAAGCTTTCTTT
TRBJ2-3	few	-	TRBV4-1	CASSQDDESSTDTQYF	TGCGCCAGCAGCCAAGATGATGAGTCCTCCACAGATACGCAGTATTTT
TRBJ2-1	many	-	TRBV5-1	CASSLVSSNEQFF	TGCGCCAGCAGCTTGGTCTCTAGCAATGAGCAGTTCTTC
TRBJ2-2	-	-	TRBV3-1	CASSQSPSTTNTGELFF	TGTGCCAGCAGCCAGTCCCCCTCGACTACCAACACCGGGGAGCTGTTTTTT
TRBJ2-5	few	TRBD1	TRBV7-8	CASSPRTGGWETQYF	TGTGCCAGCAGCCCTAGGACAGGGGGCTGGGAGACCCAGTACTTC
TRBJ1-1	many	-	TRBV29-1	CSVAVMVAPEAEAFF	TGCAGCGTTGCGGTTATGGTGGCACCGGAGGCTGAAGCTTTCTTT
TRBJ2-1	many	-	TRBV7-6	CASNYHVFANEQFF	TGTGCCAGCAACTATCATGTTTTCGCCAATGAGCAGTTCTTC
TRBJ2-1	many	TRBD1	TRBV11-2	CASSMGQFPYNEQFF	TGTGCCAGCAGCATGGGACAGTTCCCCTACAATGAGCAGTTCTTC
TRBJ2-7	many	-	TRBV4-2	CASSQATGPPYEQYF	TGTGCCAGCAGCCAAGCTACGGGACCCCCCTACGAGCAGTACTTC
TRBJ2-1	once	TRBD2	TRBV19	CASSPLAGGLGDEQFF	TGTGCCAGTAGCCCACTGGCGGGGGGGTTAGGCGATGAGCAGTTCTTC
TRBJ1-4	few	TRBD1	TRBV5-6	CASSLRTRQGKLFF	TGTGCCAGCAGCTTGAGGACAAGACAGGGAAAACTGTTTTTT
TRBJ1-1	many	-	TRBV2	CASSEWQMNTEAFF	TGTGCCAGCAGTGAATGGCAGATGAACACTGAAGCTTTCTTT
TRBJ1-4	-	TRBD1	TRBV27	CASSSTGTGGEKLFF	TGTGCCAGCAGTTCGACCGGGACAGGGGGAGAAAAACTGTTTTTT
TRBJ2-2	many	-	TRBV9	CASSVGPVSSTGELFF	TGTGCCAGCAGCGTAGGTCCCGTGTCGTCCACCGGGGAGCTGTTTTTT
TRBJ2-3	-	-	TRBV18	CASSPPSLRTSTDTQYF	TGTGCCAGCTCACCACCGTCTCTGCGTACTAGCACAGATACGCAGTATTTT
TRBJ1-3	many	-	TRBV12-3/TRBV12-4	CASSLRQSSFSF	TGTGCCAGCAGTCTGCGACAGAGCTCCTTCAGTTTT
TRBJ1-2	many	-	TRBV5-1	CASSQATGLSNGYTF	TGCGCCAGCAGCCAAGCAACAGGGCTTTCAAATGGCTACACCTTC
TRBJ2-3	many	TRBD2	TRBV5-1	CASSLTSTSGGPSSTDTQYF	TGCGCCAGCAGCTTGACATCTACTAGCGGGGGTCCCTCTAGCACAGATACGCAGTATTTT
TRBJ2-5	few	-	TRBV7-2	CASSSQGETQYF	TGTGCCAGCAGTTCGCAGGGTGAGACCCAGTACTTC
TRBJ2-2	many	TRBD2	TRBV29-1	CSVSLGIAGGELFF	TGCAGCGTTTCCTTGGGGATAGCGGGTGGGGAGCTGTTTTTT
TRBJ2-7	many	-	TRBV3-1	CASSQVRRSREQYF	TGTGCCAGCAGCCAAGTTCGCAGGTCCAGGGAGCAGTACTTC
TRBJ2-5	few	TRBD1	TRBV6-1	CASSKYRGLQETQYF	TGTGCCAGCAGTAAATACAGGGGGCTTCAAGAGACCCAGTACTTC
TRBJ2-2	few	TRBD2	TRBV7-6	CASSYYLAGGPSGELFF	TGTGCCAGCAGCTACTACCTAGCGGGGGGGCCGTCCGGGGAGCTGTTTTTT
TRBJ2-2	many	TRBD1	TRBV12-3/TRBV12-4	CASSLGTGDTGELFF	TGTGCCAGCAGTTTAGGTACAGGGGACACCGGGGAGCTGTTTTTT